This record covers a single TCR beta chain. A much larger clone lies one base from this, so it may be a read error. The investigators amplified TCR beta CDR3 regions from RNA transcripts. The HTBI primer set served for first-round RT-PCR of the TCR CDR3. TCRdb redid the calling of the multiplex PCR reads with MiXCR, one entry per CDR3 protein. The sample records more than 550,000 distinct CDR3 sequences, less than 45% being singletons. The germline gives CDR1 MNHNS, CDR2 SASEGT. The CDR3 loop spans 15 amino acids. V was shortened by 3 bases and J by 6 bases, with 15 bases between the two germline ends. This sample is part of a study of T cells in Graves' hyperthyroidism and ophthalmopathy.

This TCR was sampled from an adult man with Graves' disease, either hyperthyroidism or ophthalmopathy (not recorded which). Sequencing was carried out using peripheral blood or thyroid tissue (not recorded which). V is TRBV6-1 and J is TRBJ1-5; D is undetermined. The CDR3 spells CASSDHQAGIQPQHF. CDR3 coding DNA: TGTGCCAGCAGTGACCATCAGGCCGGCATTCAGCCCCAGCATTTT.